This T cell receptor beta chain was sequenced in a study of blood T cells in healthy people across ages. Background on the study: In model experiments, template switching was able to capture about one barcoded beta molecule for every two T cells that were present. Study outcomes and limitations: Significant beta diversity loss was already apparent by age about 42, declining roughly linearly. Higher diversity and more naive CD4+ cells were features of long-lived donors, compared to aged donors.

A sample-barcoded 5' primer and a J-beta primer mix were used in a second PCR of roughly 6 to 11 cycles. Each cDNA molecule was tagged by a template-switch adaptor that had 12 random nucleotides. TCRdb re-called the 5' RACE reads with MiXCR, one entry per CDR3 protein. The sample lists hundreds of thousands of distinct CDR3 sequences; under 35% were seen once. Germline V gives CDR1 LNHDA, CDR2 SQIVND (reference sequence). V lost 4 bases and J lost 5; bases outside the gene matches: 3. This CDR3 region has 13 residues. Note on this clonotype: The antigen remains unidentified.

This clonotype was sampled from a woman aged 80 or over in good health. This chain connects TRBV19 to TRBJ2-5; 8 bases fit TRBD1. The specimen was blood. The CDR3 protein is CASSRTGPETQYF. As DNA, the CDR3 is TGTGCCAGTAGTAGGACAGGGCCGGAGACCCAGTACTTC.